This passage covers 23 T cell receptor beta chains from one sample sequenced in a study of cytomegalovirus exposure and HLA in healthy donors. Amplification used 60 Vbeta primers and 13 Jbeta primers. Method: immunoSEQ multiplex PCR; TCRdb's copy keeps in-frame clones and lacks some. The listing contains 200,000 to 250,000 clones. Sequencing was done on a sample of PBMCs. The source of these receptors is a girl aged 2 to 10 in good health and CMV-seropositive.

The chain is built from TRBV5-1 and TRBJ1-2; TRBD1 might be the D (6 bases). The V end was cut by 3 bases, the J end by 2 bases, with 11 bases between. Germline V gives CDR1 SGHRS, CDR2 YFSETQ. The CDR3 is made up of 14 amino acids. CDR3 amino acids: CASSSTGRNYGYTF. The CDR3 DNA follows: TGCGCCAGCAGCTCGACAGGCAGGAACTATGGCTACACCTTC.

The rearrangement links TRBV7-2 to TRBJ2-6; D uncertain. V dropped 1 base and J dropped 0 bases, with 7 bases sitting between them. In germline, CDR1 is SGHTA, CDR2 FQGNSA. The CDR3 contains 16 residues. This CDR3 reads CASSLGGTSGANVLTF. The CDR3 region has the DNA TGTGCCAGCAGCTTAGGAGGTACCTCTGGGGCCAACGTCCTGACTTTC.

The rearrangement links TRBV19 to TRBJ2-7; D is possibly TRBD2 (6 bases). Germline assignment: CDR1 LNHDA and CDR2 SQIVND (reference sequence). This CDR3 is 14 amino acids long. Trimming stripped 4 bases from V and 3 bases from J, with 13 bases between. DNA of the CDR3: TGTGCCAGTAGTAGGGCGGGGAATGACTACGAGCAGTACTTC. Its protein product is CASSRAGNDYEQYF.

V gene TRBV11-3 combines with J gene TRBJ1-1, with D tentatively TRBD1 (5 bases). CDR1 and CDR2 (germline): SGHNT, YENEEA. The CDR3 is made up of 10 amino acids. V was cut by 10 bases and J by 11 bases, with 14 bases left in between. CDR3 sequence reads: CANTGGFAFF. CDR3 DNA sequence: TGTGCCAACACGGGGGGATTTGCTTTCTTT.

This rearrangement joins TRBV11-2 to TRBJ1-4; 7 nucleotides align to TRBD1. Germline V CDR1 and CDR2: SGHAT, FQNNGV. The CDR3 has 16 amino acids. V lost 0 bases and J lost 6; bases outside the gene matches: 7. The CDR3 here is CASSLDPIDRDEKLFF. Here the CDR3 DNA reads TGTGCCAGCAGCTTAGATCCCATCGACAGGGATGAAAAACTGTTTTTT. Based on the CDR3 plus reference TRBV11-2 and TRBJ1-4, the full variable domain is EAGVAQSPRYKIIEKRQSVAFWCNPISGHATLYWYQQILGQGPKLLIQFQNNGVVDDSQLPKDRFSAERLKGVDSTLKIQPAKLEDSAVYLCASSLDPIDRDEKLFFGSGTQLSVL.

This chain links TRBV4-1 with TRBJ2-1; 10 nucleotides match TRBD1. V was clipped by 0 bases and J by 6 bases; unmatched bases: 5. There are 16 residues in the CDR3. Germline V gene lookup returns CDR1 MGHRA and CDR2 YSYEKL. CDR3 nucleotides: TGCGCCAGCAGCCAAGAAGTGGGACAGGGGTTCAATGAGCAGTTCTTC. Translation: CASSQEVGQGFNEQFF.

This chain connects TRBV19 to TRBJ2-7, with 7 positions matching TRBD2. CDR1 and CDR2 (germline): LNHDA, SQIVND (reference sequence). This CDR3 has 15 residues. V lost 5 bases, J lost 0 bases, and 7 bases stayed unmatched. CDR3 region: CASSYRAGSSYEQYF. The CDR3 nucleotides read TGTGCCAGTAGTTACAGAGCGGGGAGCTCCTACGAGCAGTACTTC.

V is TRBV7-3 and J is TRBJ1-1; the D is unclear. CDR1 SGHTA and CDR2 FQGTGA come from the germline V gene. The CDR3 extends over 13 amino acids. The V end was cut by 5 bases, the J end by 8 bases, with 15 bases between. For the CDR3, the DNA is TGTGCCAGCAGCGCCTCAGTGGCAGGCGAAGCTTTCTTT. Its protein is CASSASVAGEAFF.

The chain combines TRBV7-8 with TRBJ1-2; D gene unclear. The CDR3 is 11 residues long. Germline-derived CDR1 and CDR2 are SGHVS and FQNEAQ. Trimming shortened V by 11 bases and J by 8 bases, and 15 bases separated the two germline ends. CDR3 sequence reads: CALFTANGYTF. The CDR3 DNA sequence: TGTGCCCTCTTCACCGCGAACGGCTACACCTTC. Complete variable domain (other parts from reference TRBV7-8 and TRBJ1-2): GAGVSQSPRYKVAKRGQDVALRCDPISGHVSLFWYQQALGQGPEFLTYFQNEAQLDKSGLPSDRFFAERPEGSVSTLKIQRTQQEDSAVYLCALFTANGYTFGSGTRLTVV.

This sequence joins TRBV28 and TRBJ2-1, with D tentatively TRBD2 (6 bases). V was cut by 6 bases and J by 4 bases, with 16 bases left in between. The CDR3 consists of 15 residues. Germline CDR1 reads MDHEN; CDR2 reads SYDVKM. CDR3 amino acids: CASRQPGGQYNEQFF. CDR3 coding DNA: TGTGCCAGCAGGCAACCCGGAGGGCAGTACAATGAGCAGTTCTTC.

The rearrangement uses TRBV19 and TRBJ1-1, with a possible D match to TRBD1 (6 bases). This CDR3 contains 17 residues. Germline V lookup: CDR1 LNHDA, CDR2 SQIVND (reference sequence). The germline V and J ends were trimmed by 4 bases and 0 bases, with 18 bases remaining between them. This CDR3 is CASSSGQGTPVNTEAFF. The CDR3 DNA sequence: TGTGCCAGTAGTAGCGGGCAGGGGACCCCCGTGAACACTGAAGCTTTCTTT.

This rearrangement joins TRBV6-6 to TRBJ2-4; possibly TRBD1 for D (5 bases). This CDR3 has 13 amino acids. Germline assignment: CDR1 MNHNY and CDR2 SVGAGI (reference sequence). Trimming took 5 bases from V and 8 from J, leaving 13 bases between them. CDR3 DNA sequence: TGTGCCAGCAGTGGGGCAGCTTTGGACATTCAGTACTTC. Translation gives CASSGAALDIQYF.

This chain links TRBV29-1 with TRBJ1-3, with 9 bases lining up with TRBD1. The J segment lost 0 bases and the V segment lost 4 bases, leaving 4 bases of the junction unmatched. Germline CDR1 and CDR2: SQVTM and ANQGSEA. CDR3 length equals 15 residues. CDR3 region: CSVGTGGFSGNTIYF. The CDR3 region has the DNA TGCAGCGTTGGTACAGGGGGCTTCTCTGGAAACACCATATATTTT.

The chain uses TRBV6-1 and TRBJ2-7, with 10 bases identical to TRBD2. The CDR3 is 14 residues long. Germline trimming cut 9 bases from V and 4 bases from J; bases unmatched to any gene: 9. Germline CDR1 and CDR2: MNHNS and SASEGT. The DNA of the CDR3 is TGTGCCAGTATCCGGCTAGCGGGAGTGTACGAGCAGTACTTC. Translated, it gives CASIRLAGVYEQYF.

The chain uses TRBV28 and TRBJ2-1; TRBD2 matches 8 bases. This CDR3 comprises 14 residues. Germline V gene data show CDR1 as MDHEN and CDR2 as SYDVKM. J lost 4 bases, V lost 8 bases, and 7 bases had no gene match. CDR3 protein: CASCTGGPYNEQFF. CDR3 sequence (DNA): TGTGCCAGCTGTACGGGAGGGCCTTACAATGAGCAGTTCTTC.

This chain joins TRBV5-1 and TRBJ1-5, with 7 bases matching TRBD1. The CDR3 sequence is 15 residues long. With V trimmed by 4 bases and J by 2 bases, 6 bases remained unmatched. Per the germline V gene, CDR1 is SGHRS and CDR2 is YFSETQ. The CDR3 here is CASSPGGVGNQPQHF. The CDR3 nucleotides read TGCGCCAGCAGCCCAGGGGGAGTGGGCAATCAGCCCCAGCATTTT.

V and J are TRBV19 and TRBJ1-2, with a possible D match to TRBD1 (5 bases). This CDR3 contains 14 residues. Germline CDR1 is LNHDA and CDR2 is SQIVND (reference sequence). Trimming pared 3 bases from V and 3 bases from J, leaving 11 bases between. CDR3 bases: TGTGCCAGTAGTATCGGGGCGGGGTACTATGGCTACACCTTC. It codes for CASSIGAGYYGYTF.

The chain links TRBV2 to TRBJ1-1; D gene ambiguous. CDR3 length: 14 amino acids. Germline lookup yields CDR1 SNHLY and CDR2 FYNNEI. V gave up 7 bases and J gave up 1 base, with 13 bases separating them. The CDR3 bases are TGTGCCAGCAAGGAGGCATTATCGAACACTGAAGCTTTCTTT. Residues: CASKEALSNTEAFF. The whole variable domain, filled in from reference TRBV2 and TRBJ1-1, reads EPEVTQTPSHQVTQMGQEVILRCVPISNHLYFYWYRQILGQKVEFLVSFYNNEISEKSEIFDDQFSVERPDGSNFTLKIRSTKLEDSAMYFCASKEALSNTEAFFGQGTRLTVV.

A note on this clone: This same CDR3 is encoded by further DNA sequences in the sample. The rearrangement uses TRBV15 and TRBJ2-1, with a tentative D call TRBD2 (6 bases). This CDR3 spans 14 amino acids. Germline V CDR1 and CDR2: LNHNV, YYDKDF (reference sequence). The germline V and J ends were trimmed by 0 bases and 5 bases, with 8 bases remaining between them. CDR3 bases: TGTGCCACCAGCAGAGATGGGGGGAACAATGAGCAGTTCTTC. Protein product: CATSRDGGNNEQFF.

The chain carries TRBV28 and TRBJ2-3, with 7 nucleotides matching TRBD1. Germline CDR1 and CDR2: MDHEN and SYDVKM. This CDR3 comprises 14 residues. V lost 4 bases and J lost 2; bases outside the gene matches: 3. CDR3 residues: CASSSDRVTDTQYF. Written as DNA, the CDR3 is TGTGCCAGCAGTTCAGACAGGGTCACAGATACGCAGTATTTT.

This chain uses TRBV4-1 with TRBJ2-7, with D perhaps matching TRBD1 (6 bases). The CDR3 runs to 15 residues. Germline V gene data show CDR1 as MGHRA and CDR2 as YSYEKL. The V and J ends lost 3 bases and 2 bases respectively, with 14 bases between them. The CDR3 sequence is CASSQSDRLTYEQYF. The DNA for the CDR3 is TGCGCCAGCAGCCAGTCGGACAGATTGACCTACGAGCAGTACTTC.

The rearrangement links TRBV15 to TRBJ2-1; possibly TRBD2 for D (5 bases). This CDR3 is built from 15 residues. V gave up 1 base and J gave up 3 bases, with 10 bases separating them. The germline V gene encodes CDR1 LNHNV and CDR2 YYDKDF (reference sequence). In DNA form, the CDR3 reads TGTGCCACCAGCAGAGTGGCGGGTTTCTACAATGAGCAGTTCTTC. Translating it yields CATSRVAGFYNEQFF.

The chain combines TRBV19 with TRBJ1-5; D ambiguous. V lost 4 bases, J lost 4 bases, and 11 bases lay in between. CDR1 is LNHDA and CDR2 is SQIVND in the germline V gene (reference sequence). The CDR3 is 14 amino acids. DNA for the CDR3: TGTGCCAGTAGTAGACCAGGTTCTAATCAGCCCCAGCATTTT. This codes for CASSRPGSNQPQHF.